Below, 18 T cell receptor beta chains from the same sample are listed, as sequenced in a study of blood T cell repertoires in COVID-19. TCRdb's table, derived via immunoSEQ multiplex PCR, lists solely in-frame clones and lacks some. The table includes 200,000 or so clones, about 82% detected once. Specimen: peripheral blood. The receptors originated from a man between 60 and 75 years old with COVID-19, enrolled during active disease.

V is TRBV4-3 and J is TRBJ2-7; TRBD1 might be the D (6 bases). The germline V and J ends were trimmed by 3 bases and 0 bases, with 15 bases remaining between them. Per germline, CDR1 LGHNA and CDR2 YSLEER. The CDR3 consists of 16 residues. DNA of the CDR3: TGCGCCAGCAGCCATGCTGGGACATTGAGCTCCTACGAGCAGTACTTC. It is translated as CASSHAGTLSSYEQYF.

The chain couples TRBV14 to TRBJ2-7; 14 bases are shared with TRBD2. The V gene end was trimmed by 5 bases and the J gene end by 6 bases; junction bases not matched to a gene: 6. Germline V gene data show CDR1 as SGHDN and CDR2 as FVKESK. CDR3 size: 15 residues. CDR3 sequence (DNA): TGTGCCAGCAGCGGACTAGCGGGAGGTAGGGGCGAGCAGTACTTC. Translating gives CASSGLAGGRGEQYF.

The J gene is TRBJ2-7, the V gene TRBV3-1 (or the pseudogene TRBV3-2); no reliable D call. This CDR3 spans 14 amino acids. Trimming stripped 1 base from V and 1 base from J, with 8 bases between. Per the germline V gene, CDR1 is LGHDT and CDR2 is YNNKEL (reference sequence). CDR3 DNA: TGTGCCAGCAGCCAAGTATCTGTGTCCTACGAGCAGTACTTC. Protein: CASSQVSVSYEQYF.

On this clone: The same CDR3 arises from other DNA sequences in this sample as well. V gene TRBV4-1 combines with J gene TRBJ2-2, with TRBD1 identical over 10 bases. The V gene end was trimmed by 4 bases and the J gene end by 3 bases; junction bases not matched to a gene: 2. This CDR3 is 15 amino acids long. Germline values: CDR1 MGHRA, CDR2 YSYEKL. Written as DNA, the CDR3 is TGCGCCAGCAGCCTAGGACAGGGGGACACCGGGGAGCTGTTTTTT. It specifies CASSLGQGDTGELFF.

V and J are TRBV6-5 and TRBJ2-2; 7 nucleotides match TRBD2. Germline V gene lookup returns CDR1 MNHEY and CDR2 SVGAGI. Trimming at V came to 6 bases and at J to 8 bases, leaving 9 bases not matched to a gene. The CDR3 contains 14 residues. The CDR3 nucleotides are TGTGCCAGCAGACGGGGAGGGCCGGGAGGGGAGCTGTTTTTT. It translates to CASRRGGPGGELFF.

The chain combines TRBV11-2 with TRBJ1-4; 9 nucleotides agree with TRBD1. J lost 9 bases, V lost 5 bases, and 10 bases had no gene match. CDR3 length: 15 residues. From germline, CDR1 is SGHAT and CDR2 FQNNGV. The chain's CDR3 is CASSPLTGGWKKLFF. The CDR3 DNA sequence: TGTGCCAGCAGCCCCCTGACAGGGGGGTGGAAAAAACTGTTTTTT. Supplemented by reference TRBV11-2 and TRBJ1-4, the full variable domain reads EAGVAQSPRYKIIEKRQSVAFWCNPISGHATLYWYQQILGQGPKLLIQFQNNGVVDDSQLPKDRFSAERLKGVDSTLKIQPAKLEDSAVYLCASSPLTGGWKKLFFGSGTQLSVL.

The chain is built from TRBV5-6 and TRBJ2-3, with a possible D match to TRBD2 (6 bases). V gave up 2 bases and J gave up 0 bases, with 10 bases separating them. This CDR3 contains 15 residues. Germline values: CDR1 SGHDT, CDR2 YYEEEE. The CDR3 reads CASSFWGTSTDTQYF. The CDR3 nucleotides are TGTGCCAGCAGCTTCTGGGGGACTAGCACAGATACGCAGTATTTT.

The rearrangement uses TRBV19 and TRBJ2-1, with D tentatively TRBD1 (6 bases). Trimming pared 7 bases from V and 5 bases from J, leaving 9 bases between. Germline CDR1 LNHDA, CDR2 SQIVND (reference sequence). This CDR3 is 12 amino acids long. CDR3 in DNA: TGTGCCAGTAAGACAGGAGACAATGAGCAGTTCTTC. This codes for CASKTGDNEQFF.

The chain is built from TRBV30 and TRBJ1-6; no definite D call. Germline lookup yields CDR1 GTSNPN and CDR2 SVGIG (reference sequence). This CDR3 region has 12 residues. V lost 2 bases and J lost 11, with 10 bases in between. The DNA for the CDR3 is TGTGCCTGGAGTCCCTGGCGGGCACCCCTCCACTTT. Amino acids: CAWSPWRAPLHF.

The chain employs TRBV5-1 and TRBJ1-2; D possibly corresponds to TRBD1 (5 bases). CDR3 length: 13 amino acids. V dropped 0 bases and J dropped 7 bases, with 10 bases sitting between them. Germline lookup yields CDR1 SGHRS and CDR2 YFSETQ. The CDR3 DNA is TGCGCCAGCAGCTTGGAGGACACGGGTGGCTACACCTTC. Amino acids: CASSLEDTGGYTF.

This clone was seen just once. The rearrangement links TRBV28 to TRBJ1-3, with D tentatively TRBD1 (5 bases). This CDR3 is built from 16 residues. CDR1 MDHEN and CDR2 SYDVKM come from the germline V gene. V was cut by 8 bases and J by 0 bases, with 17 bases left in between. The CDR3 here is CASYPTGVTSGNTIYF. The CDR3 region has the DNA TGTGCCAGCTACCCCACGGGGGTTACCTCTGGAAACACCATATATTTT.

The genes are TRBV6-6 and TRBJ1-1; D is perhaps TRBD1 (5 bases). CDR3 length: 13 amino acids. CDR1 is MNHNY and CDR2 is SVGAGI in the germline V gene (reference sequence). V was pared by 5 bases and J by 0 bases, with 7 bases between. The CDR3 DNA reads TGTGCCAGCAGTGGACAACTGAACACTGAAGCTTTCTTT. It is translated as CASSGQLNTEAFF.

This chain uses TRBV5-1 with TRBJ2-7, with 8 positions matching TRBD1. This CDR3 has 18 amino acids. Germline assignment: CDR1 SGHRS and CDR2 YFSETQ. V shed 1 base, J shed 3 bases, and the junction held 15 bases outside the gene matches. CDR3 region: CASSLSVSGTGSIYEQYF. CDR3 DNA sequence: TGCGCCAGCAGCTTGAGCGTCTCCGGGACAGGCTCCATCTACGAGCAGTACTTC.

This clone was seen just once. The chain joins TRBV7-9 to TRBJ2-3; 7 bases are a match to TRBD2. V lost 5 bases to trimming and J lost 2 bases; unmatched junction nucleotides: 10. Germline V gene data show CDR1 as SEHNR and CDR2 as FQNEAQ (reference sequence). This CDR3 spans 16 amino acids. CDR3 amino acids: CASSDRERDYTDTQYF. The CDR3 DNA reads as TGTGCCAGCAGCGACCGGGAGCGGGACTACACAGATACGCAGTATTTT. Combining the CDR3 with reference TRBV7-9 and TRBJ2-3 gives the whole variable domain DTGVSQNPRHKITKRGQNVTFRCDPISEHNRLYWYRQTLGQGPEFLTYFQNEAQLEKSRLLSDRFSAERPKGSFSTLEIQRTEQGDSAMYLCASSDRERDYTDTQYFGPGTRLTVL.

The chain is built from TRBV5-1 and TRBJ1-6; D gene unclear. V lost 5 bases to trimming and J lost 8 bases, with 8 bases between them. The CDR3 has 12 amino acids. Germline loops: CDR1 SGHRS, CDR2 YFSETQ. The CDR3, as DNA: TGCGCCAGCAGAACCAGCGATTCACCCCTCCACTTT. This sequence encodes CASRTSDSPLHF.

The table lists this clone with a count of one. The genes are TRBV19 and TRBJ1-5; 7 nucleotides align to TRBD1. V lost 4 bases, J lost 2 bases, and 8 bases stayed unmatched. The CDR3 loop spans 16 amino acids. Germline loops: CDR1 LNHDA, CDR2 SQIVND (reference sequence). In nucleotides, the CDR3 is TGTGCCAGTAGTACACGGACAGGACTGGGCAATCAGCCCCAGCATTTT. Protein product: CASSTRTGLGNQPQHF.

This rearrangement joins TRBV2 to TRBJ1-3, with D perhaps TRBD1 (6 bases). The CDR3 extends over 15 amino acids. Germline CDR1 reads SNHLY; CDR2 reads FYNNEI. V shed 0 bases and J shed 4 bases, with 10 bases lying between them. The CDR3 spells CASSEARTAGNTIYF. The DNA for the CDR3 is TGTGCCAGCAGTGAAGCGCGGACAGCCGGAAACACCATATATTTT.

The V call is TRBV5-1, the J call TRBJ1-5, with 10 bases aligning to TRBD1. Per the germline V gene, CDR1 is SGHRS and CDR2 is YFSETQ. This CDR3 is built from 15 residues. With V trimmed by 4 bases and J by 4 bases, 5 bases remained unmatched. The CDR3 sequence is CASSMGQGRNQPQHF. CDR3 DNA: TGCGCCAGCAGCATGGGACAGGGGCGAAATCAGCCCCAGCATTTT. The entire variable domain, with the rest obtained from reference TRBV5-1 and TRBJ1-5, is as follows: KAGVTQTPRYLIKTRGQQVTLSCSPISGHRSVSWYQQTPGQGLQFLFEYFSETQRNKGNFPGRFSGRQFSNSRSEMNVSTLELGDSALYLCASSMGQGRNQPQHFGDGTRLSIL.